This T cell receptor (beta chain) was recovered during a study of T cell repertoires in cytomegalovirus infection. On the study more broadly: Signatures in public TCR beta sequences pointed to both CMV infection and matching HLA type. The study's findings and limits: The study identified carriers of CMV plus the relevant HLA from cumulative public TCR beta family frequency. HLA-C-restricted CMV clonotypes gave the most frequent clonotype in two of eight donors.

TCRdb called the reads again in MiXCR, with one record for every CDR3 protein. The data hold 150,000 to 200,000 distinct CDR3 sequences, with 13% to 15% observed a single time. For this clonotype: As yet, its antigen is unknown.

This CDR3 comprises 12 residues. Trimming left V 0 bases short and J 4 bases short, with 6 bases between. Germline-derived CDR1 and CDR2 are SQVTM and ANQGSEA. This TCR was recovered from a human donor in good health (CMV status not recorded). Some clones in this sample may be carry-over from other donors' samples. The gene calls are TRBV29-1 and TRBJ1-2; D gene unclear. Material: PBMCs. The CDR3 DNA follows: TGCAGCGTTGAAGATAAGGGCTATGGCTACACCTTC. It specifies CSVEDKGYGYTF.